These T cell receptor beta chains were read from a single sample in a study of cytomegalovirus exposure and HLA in healthy donors. Measured with immunoSEQ multiplex PCR; TCRdb has only the in-frame clones, and not every one. Of about 200,000 clones listed, more than 75% are singletons. Sample: PBMCs. Receptors originate from a woman in her thirties or forties in good health and CMV-seronegative. The CDR3 runs from the conserved cysteine through the conserved F or W. Each record gives: clone size, V gene, D gene, CDR3 length, J gene, CDR3 protein, CDR3 DNA. D genes are given only for firm matches. A row's size may be missing; if present it is once, few, many or a size class.

size: NA
V: TRBV5-1
D: NA
length: 15
J: TRBJ1-1
CDR3: CASSLGGGEYTEAFF
DNA: TGCGCCAGCAGCCTCGGCGGGGGCGAGTACACTGAAGCTTTCTTT

size: NA
V: TRBV7-9
D: TRBD1
length: 14
J: TRBJ1-6
CDR3: CASSQGQGASPLHF
DNA: TGTGCCAGCAGCCAGGGACAGGGAGCTTCACCCCTCCACTTT

size: NA
V: TRBV7-9
D: NA
length: 16
J: TRBJ1-5
CDR3: CASSVGGSRPFQPQHF
DNA: TGTGCCAGCAGCGTCGGGGGGTCCCGACCGTTTCAGCCCCAGCATTTT

size: NA
V: TRBV28
D: TRBD1
length: 17
J: TRBJ2-6
CDR3: CATYRGGRLSGANVLTF
DNA: TGTGCCACCTACAGAGGGGGCCGGTTATCTGGGGCCAACGTCCTGACTTTC

size: NA
V: TRBV2
D: NA
length: 14
J: TRBJ1-1
CDR3: CASSAHRPNTEAFF
DNA: TGTGCCAGCAGTGCCCACAGACCGAACACTGAGGCTTTCTTT

size: NA
V: TRBV29-1
D: NA
length: 11
J: TRBJ1-1
CDR3: CSAPARGAAFF
DNA: TGCAGCGCTCCGGCCAGGGGAGCAGCTTTCTTT

size: NA
V: TRBV5-1
D: TRBD1
length: 15
J: TRBJ2-5
CDR3: CASSFRTGGEETQYF
DNA: TGCGCCAGCAGCTTCCGGACAGGGGGGGAAGAGACCCAGTACTTC

size: NA
V: TRBV6-1
D: NA
length: 14
J: TRBJ2-7
CDR3: CASSFSTGGYEQYF
DNA: TGTGCCAGCAGTTTTTCTACAGGCGGCTACGAGCAGTACTTC

size: NA
V: TRBV28
D: TRBD1
length: 13
J: TRBJ1-1
CDR3: CASSFRGLTEAFF
DNA: TGTGCCAGCAGTTTCAGGGGGCTGACTGAAGCTTTCTTT

size: NA
V: TRBV9
D: TRBD1
length: 15
J: TRBJ1-1
CDR3: CASSIGTAKNTEAFF
DNA: TGTGCCAGCAGTATTGGGACAGCCAAGAACACTGAAGCTTTCTTT

size: NA
V: TRBV7-9
D: TRBD1
length: 13
J: TRBJ1-5
CDR3: CASSLGDSQPQHF
DNA: TGTGCCAGCAGCTTAGGGGACAGTCAGCCCCAGCATTTT

size: NA
V: TRBV5-1
D: TRBD2
length: 15
J: TRBJ2-3
CDR3: CASSIAGGYTDTQYF
DNA: TGCGCCAGCAGTATAGCGGGAGGGTACACAGATACGCAGTATTTT

size: NA
V: TRBV28
D: NA
length: 14
J: TRBJ2-7
CDR3: CASISGGASYEQYF
DNA: TGTGCCAGCATTTCCGGGGGAGCGTCCTACGAGCAGTACTTC

size: NA
V: TRBV5-1
D: TRBD1
length: 15
J: TRBJ2-5
CDR3: CASSLLIGGEETQYF
DNA: TGCGCCAGCAGCTTGTTGATAGGGGGCGAAGAGACCCAGTACTTC

size: NA
V: TRBV29-1
D: NA
length: 13
J: TRBJ1-1
CDR3: CSVEGGEITEAFF
DNA: TGCAGCGTTGAAGGGGGGGAGATAACTGAAGCTTTCTTT

size: NA
V: TRBV4-1
D: TRBD1
length: 15
J: TRBJ1-1
CDR3: CASSQDGQGGTEAFF
DNA: TGCGCCAGCAGCCAAGACGGACAGGGTGGAACTGAAGCTTTCTTT

size: NA
V: TRBV2
D: TRBD1
length: 12
J: TRBJ2-7
CDR3: CASRGQAYEQYF
DNA: TGTGCCAGCAGGGGACAGGCCTACGAGCAGTACTTC

size: NA
V: TRBV19
D: TRBD1
length: 16
J: TRBJ1-4
CDR3: CASSTTYRGSNEKLFF
DNA: TGTGCCAGTAGTACCACTTACAGGGGATCGAATGAAAAACTGTTTTTT

size: NA
V: TRBV6-1
D: TRBD2
length: 17
J: TRBJ2-1
CDR3: CASSELAGVTPYNEQFF
DNA: TGTGCCAGCAGCGAACTAGCGGGAGTTACCCCGTACAATGAGCAGTTCTTC

size: NA
V: TRBV25-1
D: TRBD1
length: 15
J: TRBJ1-1
CDR3: CASNTGGTSNTEAFF
DNA: TGTGCCAGCAACACAGGGGGGACTTCGAACACTGAAGCTTTCTTT

size: NA
V: TRBV13
D: NA
length: 16
J: TRBJ2-1
CDR3: CASSLAGLSSYNEQFF
DNA: TGTGCCAGCAGCTTAGCGGGACTGAGCTCCTACAATGAGCAGTTCTTC

size: NA
V: TRBV7-9
D: NA
length: 16
J: TRBJ1-4
CDR3: CASSEEEAAFNEKLFF
DNA: TGTGCCAGTTCCGAAGAGGAGGCAGCTTTTAATGAAAAACTGTTTTTT

size: once
V: TRBV6-5
D: TRBD1
length: 13
J: TRBJ1-5
CDR3: CASSGQGGQPQHF
DNA: TGTGCCAGCAGCGGACAGGGAGGTCAGCCCCAGCATTTT

size: NA
V: TRBV7-3
D: NA
length: 12
J: TRBJ2-1
CDR3: CASSPDRGEQFF
DNA: TGTGCCAGCAGCCCTGATCGCGGTGAGCAGTTCTTC

size: few
V: TRBV7-9
D: NA
length: 13
J: TRBJ2-7
CDR3: CSSSLKGAYEQYF
DNA: TGTTCCAGCTCTTTGAAGGGGGCCTACGAGCAGTACTTC

size: NA
V: TRBV5-1
D: TRBD2
length: 15
J: TRBJ2-7
CDR3: CASSFLAGSSYEQYF
DNA: TGCGCCAGCAGCTTCCTAGCGGGAAGCTCCTACGAGCAGTACTTC

size: once
V: TRBV11-2
D: NA
length: 13
J: TRBJ2-5
CDR3: CASTTGRGETQYF
DNA: TGTGCCAGCACTACAGGGAGGGGAGAGACCCAGTACTTC

size: NA
V: TRBV18
D: NA
length: 14
J: TRBJ2-3
CDR3: CASRLGGGTDTQYF
DNA: TGTGCCAGCCGCCTCGGAGGGGGCACAGATACGCAGTATTTT

size: once
V: TRBV18
D: TRBD1
length: 15
J: TRBJ2-2
CDR3: CASSPGTGAAGELFF
DNA: TGTGCCAGCTCACCCGGGACAGGGGCTGCCGGGGAGCTGTTTTTT

size: NA
V: TRBV30
D: TRBD1
length: 15
J: TRBJ1-5
CDR3: CACTWTGTSNQPQHF
DNA: TGTGCCTGTACTTGGACAGGTACTAGCAATCAGCCCCAGCATTTT

size: NA
V: TRBV11-2
D: NA
length: 14
J: TRBJ2-2
CDR3: CASSSGLYTGELFF
DNA: TGTGCCAGCAGCTCGGGACTCTACACCGGGGAGCTGTTTTTT

size: NA
V: TRBV18
D: TRBD2
length: 17
J: TRBJ2-1
CDR3: CASSPRLAGDHYNEQFF
DNA: TGTGCCAGCTCACCACGACTAGCGGGCGACCACTACAATGAGCAGTTCTTC

size: NA
V: TRBV10-3
D: NA
length: 15
J: TRBJ2-5
CDR3: CAISETGRGEETQYF
DNA: TGTGCCATCAGTGAAACAGGGAGAGGGGAGGAGACCCAGTACTTC

size: NA
V: TRBV28
D: NA
length: 14
J: TRBJ2-7
CDR3: CASRFSRGIREQYF
DNA: TGTGCCAGCAGATTCAGTCGGGGAATTCGCGAGCAGTACTTC

size: NA
V: TRBV7-8
D: NA
length: 14
J: TRBJ1-2
CDR3: CASRALRGARGYTF
DNA: TGTGCCAGCAGGGCTCTGCGGGGGGCCAGGGGCTACACCTTC

size: NA
V: TRBV7-9
D: TRBD2
length: 18
J: TRBJ2-2
CDR3: CASSSRTSGRASPGELFF
DNA: TGTGCCAGCAGCTCTAGGACTAGCGGGAGGGCTAGTCCCGGGGAGCTGTTTTTT

size: NA
V: TRBV5-1
D: NA
length: 15
J: TRBJ2-7
CDR3: CASSLTQGPSYEQYF
DNA: TGCGCCAGCAGCTTGACCCAGGGCCCTTCCTACGAGCAGTACTTC

size: NA
V: TRBV9
D: NA
length: 14
J: TRBJ2-7
CDR3: CASSVGSSPYEQYF
DNA: TGTGCCAGCAGCGTAGGTAGCAGTCCCTACGAGCAGTACTTC

size: NA
V: TRBV6-4
D: NA
length: 12
J: TRBJ1-1
CDR3: CASSDREGSAFF
DNA: TGTGCCAGCAGTGACCGCGAGGGATCAGCTTTCTTT

size: NA
V: TRBV19
D: NA
length: 14
J: TRBJ1-5
CDR3: CASSMFQGLEPQHF
DNA: TGTGCCAGTAGTATGTTTCAGGGGTTGGAGCCCCAGCATTTT

size: NA
V: TRBV27
D: NA
length: 14
J: TRBJ1-1
CDR3: CASTTLGGSTEAFF
DNA: TGTGCCAGCACGACGCTGGGTGGGAGCACTGAAGCTTTCTTT

size: NA
V: TRBV11-2
D: TRBD1
length: 18
J: TRBJ2-7
CDR3: CASSPGTGGGVSSYEQYF
DNA: TGTGCCAGCAGCCCGGGGACAGGGGGAGGCGTAAGCTCCTACGAGCAGTACTTC

size: NA
V: TRBV7-9
D: NA
length: 14
J: TRBJ1-2
CDR3: CASSYSSEANGYTF
DNA: TGTGCCAGCAGCTACTCTTCGGAGGCTAATGGCTACACCTTC

size: NA
V: TRBV5-4
D: NA
length: 15
J: TRBJ2-5
CDR3: CASSNSGLYQETQYF
DNA: TGTGCCAGCAGTAACAGCGGCCTGTACCAAGAGACCCAGTACTTC

size: once
V: TRBV29-1
D: TRBD1
length: 16
J: TRBJ1-1
CDR3: CSVEDRGTDMNTEAFF
DNA: TGCAGCGTTGAAGATAGGGGGACAGATATGAACACTGAAGCTTTCTTT

size: NA
V: TRBV20-1
D: NA
length: 11
J: TRBJ1-1
CDR3: CSGQLNTEAFF
DNA: TGCAGCGGACAGTTGAACACTGAAGCTTTCTTT

size: NA
V: TRBV5-1
D: TRBD1
length: 16
J: TRBJ2-7
CDR3: CASSFQTGTASYEQYF
DNA: TGCGCCAGCAGCTTCCAGACAGGGACGGCGTCCTACGAGCAGTACTTC

size: NA
V: TRBV18
D: NA
length: 16
J: TRBJ2-1
CDR3: CASSPPLGTSYNEQFF
DNA: TGTGCCAGCTCACCACCCTTGGGGACTTCTTACAATGAGCAGTTCTTC

size: NA
V: TRBV9
D: NA
length: 14
J: TRBJ2-1
CDR3: CASSPWQVEGEQFF
DNA: TGTGCCAGCAGCCCCTGGCAAGTTGAGGGTGAGCAGTTCTTC

size: NA
V: TRBV18
D: NA
length: 13
J: TRBJ2-3
CDR3: CASSPGERDTQYF
DNA: TGTGCCAGCTCCCCCGGAGAAAGAGATACGCAGTATTTT

size: NA
V: TRBV7-3
D: NA
length: 13
J: TRBJ1-2
CDR3: CASSLSGGGGYTF
DNA: TGTGCCAGCAGCTTATCCGGCGGGGGAGGCTACACCTTC

size: NA
V: TRBV7-9
D: TRBD2
length: 15
J: TRBJ2-1
CDR3: CASSPPLAGDNEQFF
DNA: TGTGCCAGCAGCCCCCCCCTAGCGGGGGACAATGAGCAGTTCTTC

size: NA
V: TRBV28
D: TRBD1
length: 15
J: TRBJ2-7
CDR3: CATSIGQGVPYEQYF
DNA: TGTGCCACCTCGATCGGACAGGGGGTCCCCTACGAGCAGTACTTC

size: NA
V: TRBV2
D: NA
length: 12
J: TRBJ2-5
CDR3: CASSEPRETQYF
DNA: TGTGCCAGCAGTGAACCACGGGAGACCCAGTACTTC